These T cell receptor beta chains were read from a single sample in a study of tumor and adjacent non-tumor tissue in lung cancer. TCRdb reprocessed the multiplex PCR reads via MiXCR and lists one record per CDR3 protein. Here the sample spans tens of thousands of distinct CDR3 sequences, 64% being singletons. Specimen: distant non-tumor lung tissue. The receptor source for this set is a woman aged 70-85 years with non-small cell lung cancer. CDR3s include the opening cysteine and the closing phenylalanine or tryptophan. Fields, in order: CDR3 length, V gene, J gene, CDR3 protein.

>13|TRBV20-1|TRBJ1-6
CSVRGPMSGPLHF
>15|TRBV10-2|TRBJ1-1
CASSEWSTLNSEVFF
>15|TRBV6-1|TRBJ2-3
CASRDDRDRGDTLYF
>14|TRBV11-3|TRBJ2-7
CSSSLNLASYEQYF
>14|TRBV29-1|TRBJ2-1
CSVDWEGIYNEQFF
>11|TRBV7-2|TRBJ2-3
CASGLLDTQYF
>13|TRBV29-1|TRBJ2-1
CGVKRQGIDEQFF
>16|TRBV6-5|TRBJ2-5
CASSNYSEEGKETQYF
>18|TRBV13|TRBJ1-1
CASRWPGERGRGSTEAFF
>15|TRBV6-1|TRBJ1-6
CASSTRESRKSPLHF
>15|TRBV6-5|TRBJ2-7
CASSYSGHRDHEQYF
>14|TRBV12-3/TRBV12-4|TRBJ2-1
CANSWTGGVNEQFF
>13|TRBV28|TRBJ2-7
CASSLGNGYEQYF
>18|TRBV5-4|TRBJ2-1
CASSMESSSVRVYNEQFF
>14|TRBV6-6|TRBJ2-1
CASSYGGYYNEQFF
>15|TRBV6-5|TRBJ2-1
CASSRGTSGSGEQFF
>15|TRBV6-1|TRBJ2-3
CVNRDNRDRGDSQYF
>15|TRBV7-2|TRBJ2-2
CASSFSEGIGGELFF
>11|TRBV6-2/TRBV6-3|TRBJ2-1
CACTLGHEQFF
>15|TRBV5-6|TRBJ2-1
CASSLISSSYNEQFF
>18|TRBV24-1|TRBJ2-3
CATSDQRRGQYSTDTQYF
>15|TRBV4-1|TRBJ1-2
CASSQDLGLTNGYTF
>17|TRBV28|TRBJ2-7
CASLSGSRSGSSYEQYF
>14|TRBV5-1|TRBJ2-7
CASRSEGGDYEQYF
>13|TRBV10-3|TRBJ2-2
CAISREDVRELFF
>15|TRBV11-3|TRBJ2-1
CVSSQTSGVYNEQFF
>17|TRBV4-1|TRBJ2-2
CTSSPPGGAGDTGELLF
>16|TRBV4-2|TRBJ2-2
CVSSQGASVTTGELLF
>14|TRBV12-3/TRBV12-4|TRBJ1-5
CASSPTGFNQPQHF
>13|TRBV13|TRBJ1-1
CASRRWGAPEALF
>13|TRBV28|TRBJ1-5
CTSRDRLHQPQHF
>12|TRBV11-2|TRBJ1-1
CASSSGAYEAFF
>19|TRBV4-2|TRBJ2-6
CASSQGGWGWISGANVLTF
>14|TRBV11-2|TRBJ2-5
CASSTGLLEETQYF
>12|TRBV5-6|TRBJ2-7
CASSSDSYEQYF
>15|TRBV28|TRBJ1-5
CASSSYRGRTPPQHF
>16|TRBV7-2|TRBJ2-1
CASSLVTAHTYNEQFF
>13|TRBV11-3|TRBJ1-1
CASRSDGNTEAFF
>16|TRBV4-2|TRBJ2-2
CASSQDSATNTGELFF
>16|TRBV11-1|TRBJ2-1
CASSLALAGLYNKQFF
>15|TRBV6-6|TRBJ2-1
CASSAGRAAGNGQFF
>14|TRBV29-1|TRBJ1-3
CSERGAGAGNTIYF
>13|TRBV11-1|TRBJ2-7
CASSSGISYERYF
>16|TRBV12-3/TRBV12-4|TRBJ1-5
CASSARTRGVYQPQHF
>14|TRBV25-1|TRBJ2-7
CASSFRDMGYEQYF